These 9 T cell receptor beta chains were sequenced from one sample in a study of CD8 T cells in Susac syndrome. Roughly 0.45 to 1 ug RNA was reverse transcribed with random hexamers. A single record per CDR3 protein comes from TCRdb applying MiXCR to the immunoSEQ multiplex PCR reads. The sample has about 240,000 distinct CDR3 sequences, roughly 95% seen once. Source material: CD4+ T cells from PBMCs. These receptors originate from a human donor with Susac syndrome.

J is TRBJ1-5 and V is TRBV29-1, with D possibly being TRBD1 (6 bases). CDR3 length: 14 residues. Germline V gene data show CDR1 as SQVTM and CDR2 as ANQGSEA. Trimming left V 6 bases short and J 3 bases short, with 15 bases between. The CDR3 bases are TGCAGCGTAGGTTCAGGGGCGAACAATCAGCCCCAGCATTTT. This sequence encodes CSVGSGANNQPQHF.

For the CDR3, the DNA is TGTGCCAGCAGTTACTCGAAGGATGGCAGGGCTTTTAGTGAGCAGTTCTTC. Its translation is CASSYSKDGRAFSEQFF. The chain recombines TRBV6-5 with TRBJ2-1; D is perhaps TRBD1 (5 bases). V lost 0 bases to trimming and J lost 9 bases, with 21 bases between them. The CDR3 is 17 residues long. Germline loops: CDR1 MNHEY, CDR2 SVGAGI.

The chain employs TRBV5-1 and TRBJ1-1; tentatively, D is TRBD1 (5 bases). V shed 7 bases and J shed 2 bases, with 12 bases lying between them. Germline V lookup: CDR1 SGHRS, CDR2 YFSETQ. CDR3 size: 13 residues. The CDR3 DNA reads TGCGCCAGCTGCCACGGGGGAAACACTGAAGCTTTCTTT. It specifies CASCHGGNTEAFF.

The chain uses TRBV3-1 and TRBJ1-1; no clear D gene. CDR1 is LGHDT, CDR2 YNNKEL, per germline (reference sequence). This CDR3 has 14 amino acids. V was pared by 0 bases and J by 0 bases, with 5 bases between. The CDR3 is CASSQENMNTEAFF. As DNA, the CDR3 is TGTGCCAGCAGCCAAGAAAACATGAACACTGAAGCTTTCTTT.

V and J are TRBV3-1 and TRBJ1-1, with TRBD1 matching 7 bases. The CDR3 is made up of 15 amino acids. J lost 5 bases, V lost 3 bases, and 9 bases had no gene match. Per the germline V gene, CDR1 is LGHDT and CDR2 is YNNKEL (reference sequence). CDR3: CASSQRGQPKTEAFF. The CDR3 DNA reads TGTGCCAGCAGCCAGAGGGGACAGCCGAAAACTGAAGCTTTCTTT.

This clonotype appeared a single time. The J gene is TRBJ2-5, the V gene TRBV28, with a weak D call TRBD1 (6 bases). V was cut by 5 bases and J by 2 bases, with 9 bases left in between. The CDR3 has 13 amino acids. Per germline, CDR1 MDHEN and CDR2 SYDVKM. The CDR3 DNA reads as TGTGCCAGCAGTGCAGGGGCGCAAGAGACCCAGTACTTC. Its protein is CASSAGAQETQYF.

J is TRBJ2-5 and V is TRBV29-1; D not resolved. Trimming took 7 bases from V and 4 from J, leaving 13 bases between them. This CDR3 is 12 amino acids long. In germline, CDR1 is SQVTM, CDR2 ANQGSEA. The CDR3 sequence is CSAHWGRETQYF. CDR3 bases: TGCAGCGCCCACTGGGGTCGAGAGACCCAGTACTTC.

About this clonotype: One junction end disagrees with the germline gene, perhaps due to a read error. CDR3 region: CASSSVPWSREQYF. Written as DNA, the CDR3 is TGTGCTAGCAGCTCGGTCCCTTGGTCGAGGGAGCAGTACTTC. The chain has TRBV7-7 and TRBJ2-7; D remains unclear. Germline V CDR1 and CDR2: SSHAT, FNYEAQ (reference sequence). The CDR3 extends over 14 amino acids.

This chain joins TRBV3-1 and TRBJ1-2; D is ambiguous. This CDR3 contains 15 residues. Looked up from germline, CDR1 is LGHDT and CDR2 is YNNKEL (reference sequence). The ends were cut back, 4 bases at V and 2 bases at J, with 14 bases in the middle. CDR3 nucleotide sequence: TGTGCCAGCAGCCGCCCCGGACGAGAGAACTATGGCTACACCTTC. Translating it yields CASSRPGRENYGYTF.